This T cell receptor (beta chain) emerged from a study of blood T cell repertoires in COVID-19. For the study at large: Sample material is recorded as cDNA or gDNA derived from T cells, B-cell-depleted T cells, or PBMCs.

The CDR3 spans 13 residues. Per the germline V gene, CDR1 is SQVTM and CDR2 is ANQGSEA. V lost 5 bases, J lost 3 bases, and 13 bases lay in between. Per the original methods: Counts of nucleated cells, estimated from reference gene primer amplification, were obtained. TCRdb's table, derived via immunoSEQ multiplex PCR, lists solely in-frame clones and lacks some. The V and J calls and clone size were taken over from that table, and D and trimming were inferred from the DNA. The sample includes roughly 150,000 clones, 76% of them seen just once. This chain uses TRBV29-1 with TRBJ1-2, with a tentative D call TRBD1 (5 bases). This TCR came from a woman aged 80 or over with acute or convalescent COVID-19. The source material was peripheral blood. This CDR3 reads CSVLHPRDYGYTF. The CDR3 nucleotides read TGCAGCGTTTTACACCCCAGGGACTATGGCTACACCTTC.